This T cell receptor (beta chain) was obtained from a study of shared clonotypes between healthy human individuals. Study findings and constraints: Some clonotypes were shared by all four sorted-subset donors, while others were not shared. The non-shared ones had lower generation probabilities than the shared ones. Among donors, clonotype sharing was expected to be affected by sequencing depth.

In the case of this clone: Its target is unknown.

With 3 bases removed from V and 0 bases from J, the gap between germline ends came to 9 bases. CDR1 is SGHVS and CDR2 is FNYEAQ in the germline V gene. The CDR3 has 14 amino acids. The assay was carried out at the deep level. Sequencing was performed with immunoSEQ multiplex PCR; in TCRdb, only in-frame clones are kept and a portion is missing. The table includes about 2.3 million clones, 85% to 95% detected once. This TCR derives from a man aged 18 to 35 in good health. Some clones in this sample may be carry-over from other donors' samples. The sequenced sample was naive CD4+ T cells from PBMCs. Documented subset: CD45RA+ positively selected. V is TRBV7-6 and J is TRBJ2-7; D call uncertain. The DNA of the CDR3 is TGTGCCAGCAGCTTTTACCACAACTCCTACGAGCAGTACTTC. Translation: CASSFYHNSYEQYF.